This T cell receptor (beta chain) was sequenced in a study of T cell responses to AZD1222 COVID-19 vaccine. Study summary: Second-dose intervals near 4 or 12 weeks were combined. Study-level findings and limits: Vaccine-related CD4 TCRs covered spike, predominating at 160-218 and 743-854. Possibly, clonal diversity was underestimated; donors were largely white British and included more females. Vaccination with two AZD1222 doses was followed by a rise in Spike-specific TCR breadth and depth.

Of note for this clone: The target antigen is unknown.

Measured with immunoSEQ multiplex PCR; TCRdb has only the in-frame clones, and not every one. Seen here are more than 150,000 clones, 90% to 95% observed once, and the top ten hold approximately 0.6%. The receptor was isolated from an adult in good health. This specimen consisted of peripheral blood, obtained on day 0 of AZD1222 vaccination.

DNA of the CDR3: TGTGCCAGCGGGGATATGCACACTGAAGCTTTCTTT. Residues: CASGDMHTEAFF. The chain is built from TRBV25-1 and TRBJ1-1; D gene ambiguous. Trimming took off 8 bases at V and 3 bases at J, with 10 bases between the two ends. The CDR3 spans 12 residues. Germline V gene sequence: CDR1 MGHDK, CDR2 SYGVNS.